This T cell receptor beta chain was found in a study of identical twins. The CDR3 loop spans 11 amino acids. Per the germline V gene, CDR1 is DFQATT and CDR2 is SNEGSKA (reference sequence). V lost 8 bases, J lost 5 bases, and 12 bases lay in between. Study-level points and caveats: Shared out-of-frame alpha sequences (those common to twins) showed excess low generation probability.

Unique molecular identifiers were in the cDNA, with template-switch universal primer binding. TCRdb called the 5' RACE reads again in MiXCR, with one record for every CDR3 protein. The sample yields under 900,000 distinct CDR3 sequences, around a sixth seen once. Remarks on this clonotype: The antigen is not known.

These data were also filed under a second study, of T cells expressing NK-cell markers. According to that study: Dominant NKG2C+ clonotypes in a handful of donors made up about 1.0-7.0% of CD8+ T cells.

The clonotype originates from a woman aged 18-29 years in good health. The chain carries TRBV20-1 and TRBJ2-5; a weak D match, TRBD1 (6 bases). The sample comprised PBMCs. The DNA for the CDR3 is TGCAGTACGCACAGGGTTGAGACCCAGTACTTC. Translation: CSTHRVETQYF.